This entry concerns a single T cell receptor (beta chain). Its binding antigen is unknown. Base qualities are missing; no much larger clone stands one base away. Profiling of TCR beta VDJ combinations and CDR3 sequences used genomic DNA as the template. An Illumina HiSeq 2000 was used for TCR repertoire sequencing. As for how the authors treated the data: TRBV/TRBJ rearrangement plots, CDR3 size and DJ length profiles, and Simpson's diversity index were used to evaluate the repertoires. The immunodominant clone was defined as the most abundant DNA sequence in deep sequencing data. CDR3 amino acid sequences were checked for sharing between subjects and were compared against published repertoires and the VDJdb database. Using fastp trimming at Q25 and MiXCR clonotype assembly, TCRdb reanalyzed the public sequencing data and kept in-frame beta chains. CDR3 protein sequences are deduplicated, and each keeps its most common genes and DNA. It is TCRdb's table, rather than the study itself, that gives the V and J calls and clone size. This sample lists just over 450,000 distinct CDR3 sequences; under 40% were detected once. The top ten clones comprise 0.82% of the sample.

The CDR3 runs 16 residues from the cysteine to the phenylalanine. Only the CDR3 region is kept as DNA, spanning 48 bases read in frame from base 1. Trimming removed 4 bases from V and 6 bases from J; the gene matches leave 14 bases unexplained. Reading the germline V gene gives CDR1 SGHDT and CDR2 YYEEEE. The patients picked for sequencing were ones in whom flow cytometry had shown an expansion of CD8+CD57+ cells. All patients had severe acquired aplastic anemia diagnosed by International Study of Aplastic Anemia and Agranulocytosis and Camitta criteria. At the time blood was sampled, none of the patients had received any therapy. TCR repertoires of sorted CD4+ and CD8+ blood T cells from severe aplastic anemia patients and healthy subjects were deep-sequenced in the study. In the USA, patient enrollment took place under clinicaltrials.gov protocols 00001620, 01623167, 00001397, 00071045, 00081523 and 00961064. Ficoll-Paque density gradient centrifugation was used to isolate peripheral blood mononuclear cells. Before DNA was extracted, CD4+ and CD8+ T cells were sorted using either FACS or magnetic beads.

The data were obtained in a study of CD8+CD57+ T cells in acquired aplastic anemia listed by TCRdb under 2018. Study-level background: DNA extracted from sorted CD4+ and CD8+ cells had a mean of around 3 ug, with a range of roughly 0.2 to 30 ug. A CD8+CD57+ expansion meant a frequency higher than the mean frequency seen in healthy subjects.

Study-wide conclusions, independent of this receptor: Some 31 CD8+ CDR3 sequences were shared between patients and controls but appeared highly expressed in patients and within their immunodominant clones. Patients and healthy controls showed no significant difference in CD8+ Simpson's diversity (P=0.060).

This receptor was identified in a human donor with aplastic anemia. The chain joins TRBV5-6 to TRBJ1-2, with 8 middle bases fitting TRBD1. Material for sequencing was sorted CD4+, CD8+, or CD8+CD57+ T cells (not recorded which) from PBMCs. CDR3 reads: CASSGETLDRVHGYTF. The base sequence is TGTGCCAGCAGCGGGGAGACTCTGGACAGGGTACATGGCTACACCTTC. The CDR3, completed at both ends by the reference TRBV5-6 and TRBJ1-2 genes, gives the full variable domain DAGVTQSPTHLIKTRGQQVTLRCSPKSGHDTVSWYQQALGQGPQFIFQYYEEEERQRGNFPDRFSGHQFPNYSSELNVNALLLGDSALYLCASSGETLDRVHGYTFGSGTRLTVV.